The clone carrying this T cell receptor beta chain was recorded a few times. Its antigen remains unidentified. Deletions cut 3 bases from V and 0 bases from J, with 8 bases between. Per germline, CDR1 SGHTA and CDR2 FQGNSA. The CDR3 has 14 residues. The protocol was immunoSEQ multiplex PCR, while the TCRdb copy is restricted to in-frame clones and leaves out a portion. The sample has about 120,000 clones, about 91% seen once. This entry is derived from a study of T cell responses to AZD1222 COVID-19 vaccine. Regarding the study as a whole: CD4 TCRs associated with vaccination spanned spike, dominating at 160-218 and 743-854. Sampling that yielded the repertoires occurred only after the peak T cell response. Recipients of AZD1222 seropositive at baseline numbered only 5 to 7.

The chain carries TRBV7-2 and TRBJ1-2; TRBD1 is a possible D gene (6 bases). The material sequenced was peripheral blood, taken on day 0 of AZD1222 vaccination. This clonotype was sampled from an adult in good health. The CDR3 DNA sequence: TGTGCCAGCAGCTTTGGGACAACTAACTATGGCTACACCTTC. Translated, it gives CASSFGTTNYGYTF.